This T cell receptor beta chain was retrieved from a study of long-term antiretroviral therapy in people with HIV. Each sample contained about 1-10 million cryopreserved PBMC, thawed before DNA extraction. Samples were assayed with immunoSEQ v3.0 at survey level. Using immunoSEQ multiplex PCR, the repertoire was profiled, and TCRdb retains in-frame clones only, with some absent. The table lists about 33,000 clones, 65% to 80% of them singletons, with roughly 6.6% in the top ten. This clone has just a few counts. V shed 5 bases and J 10 bases; nucleotides not matched to a gene: 13. Germline V gives CDR1 SNHLY, CDR2 FYNNEI. This CDR3 is 14 amino acids long.

This material consisted of unsorted PBMCs, taken 2 years after starting antiretroviral therapy. This TCR derives from a woman aged 45-65 years with HIV. This sequence joins TRBV2 and TRBJ1-2, with 7 bases matching TRBD1. The CDR3 bases are TGTGCCAGCAGTTCACAGGGGATACGGGTTTCCTACACCTTC. It specifies CASSSQGIRVSYTF.